A single sample is the source of the 2 T cell receptor beta chains below, sequenced in a study of blood T cell repertoires in COVID-19. The assay was immunoSEQ multiplex PCR, and TCRdb's table has in-frame clones only and misses some. The table has 200,000 to 300,000 clones, over 70% seen once; the top ten hold around 7.8%. Sequencing was carried out using peripheral blood. The origin of the receptors is a human donor in a cohort sampled during active COVID-19.

The rearrangement links TRBV3-1 (or the pseudogene TRBV3-2) to TRBJ1-1; 7 nucleotides line up with TRBD1. Trimming cost V 3 bases and J 1 base; bases outside gene matches: 8. This CDR3 is built from 16 residues. Germline CDR1 and CDR2: LGHDT and YNNKEL (reference sequence). CDR3 protein: CASSHRQGLGNTEAFF. DNA of the CDR3: TGTGCCAGCAGCCACCGACAGGGTCTAGGGAACACTGAAGCTTTCTTT.

This clone showed up just once. The chain recombines TRBV5-5 with TRBJ2-3; possible D gene TRBD1, 5 bases. The CDR3 is made up of 14 amino acids. CDR1 is SGHKS and CDR2 is YYEKEE in the germline V gene (reference sequence). Trimming removed 0 bases from V and 4 bases from J, with 9 bases in between. The CDR3 DNA reads as TGTGCCAGCAGCTTGGAGGGGTGGGCAGATACGCAGTATTTT. Translating it yields CASSLEGWADTQYF.